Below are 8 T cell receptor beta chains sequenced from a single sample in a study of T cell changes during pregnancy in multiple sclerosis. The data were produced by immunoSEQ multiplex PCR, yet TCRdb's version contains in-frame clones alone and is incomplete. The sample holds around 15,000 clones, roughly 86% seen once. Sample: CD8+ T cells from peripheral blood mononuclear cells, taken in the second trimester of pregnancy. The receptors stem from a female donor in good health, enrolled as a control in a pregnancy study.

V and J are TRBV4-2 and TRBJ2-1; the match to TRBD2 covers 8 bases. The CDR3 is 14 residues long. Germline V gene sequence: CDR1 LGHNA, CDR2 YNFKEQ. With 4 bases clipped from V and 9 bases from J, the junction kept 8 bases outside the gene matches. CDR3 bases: TGTGCCAGCAGCCTGCGGGGGGCCTCCCGTGAGCAGTTCTTC. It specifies CASSLRGASREQFF.

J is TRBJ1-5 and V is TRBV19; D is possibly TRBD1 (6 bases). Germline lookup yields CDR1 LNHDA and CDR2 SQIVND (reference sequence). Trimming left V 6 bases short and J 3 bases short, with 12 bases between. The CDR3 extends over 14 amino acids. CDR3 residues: CASSTDRNNQPQHF. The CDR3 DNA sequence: TGTGCCAGTAGCACAGACAGGAACAATCAGCCCCAGCATTTT.

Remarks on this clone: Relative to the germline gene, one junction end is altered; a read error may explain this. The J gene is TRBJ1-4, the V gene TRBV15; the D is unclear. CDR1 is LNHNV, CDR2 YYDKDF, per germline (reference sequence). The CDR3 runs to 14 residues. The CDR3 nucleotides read TGTGCCACAAGCAGTAGAGGCGATAATGAAAAACTGTTTTTT. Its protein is CATSSRGDNEKLFF.

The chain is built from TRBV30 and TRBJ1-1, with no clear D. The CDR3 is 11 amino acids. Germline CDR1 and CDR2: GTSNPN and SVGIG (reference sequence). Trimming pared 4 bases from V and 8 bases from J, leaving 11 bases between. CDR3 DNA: TGTGCCTGGATCAAGCTGAGGGAAGCTTTCTTT. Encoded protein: CAWIKLREAFF.

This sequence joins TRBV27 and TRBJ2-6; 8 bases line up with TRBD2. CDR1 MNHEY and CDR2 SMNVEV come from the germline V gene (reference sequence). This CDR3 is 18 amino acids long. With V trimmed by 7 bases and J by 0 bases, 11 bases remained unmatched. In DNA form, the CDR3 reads TGTGCCAGCAAGGTAGCGGGGCCCCCCTACTCTGGGGCCAACGTCCTGACTTTC. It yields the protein CASKVAGPPYSGANVLTF.

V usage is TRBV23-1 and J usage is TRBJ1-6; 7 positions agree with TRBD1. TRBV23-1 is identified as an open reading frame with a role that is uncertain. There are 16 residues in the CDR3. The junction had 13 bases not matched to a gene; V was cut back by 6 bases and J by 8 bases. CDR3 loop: CASRSNQGGRDSPLHF. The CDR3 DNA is TGCGCCAGCAGATCTAATCAAGGGGGCAGGGATTCACCCCTCCACTTT.

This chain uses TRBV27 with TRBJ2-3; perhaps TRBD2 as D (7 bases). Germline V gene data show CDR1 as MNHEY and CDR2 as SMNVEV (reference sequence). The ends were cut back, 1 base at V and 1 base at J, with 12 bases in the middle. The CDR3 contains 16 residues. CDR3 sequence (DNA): TGTGCCAGCAGTTTATATGGGGGGGCGGGCACAGATACGCAGTATTTT. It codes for CASSLYGGAGTDTQYF.

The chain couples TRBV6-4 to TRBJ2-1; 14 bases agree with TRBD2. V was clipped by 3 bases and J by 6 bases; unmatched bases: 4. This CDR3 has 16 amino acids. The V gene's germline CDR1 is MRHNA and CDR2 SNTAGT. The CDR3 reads CASSEKTSGGANEQFF. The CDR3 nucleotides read TGTGCCAGCAGTGAGAAGACTAGCGGGGGGGCCAATGAGCAGTTCTTC.